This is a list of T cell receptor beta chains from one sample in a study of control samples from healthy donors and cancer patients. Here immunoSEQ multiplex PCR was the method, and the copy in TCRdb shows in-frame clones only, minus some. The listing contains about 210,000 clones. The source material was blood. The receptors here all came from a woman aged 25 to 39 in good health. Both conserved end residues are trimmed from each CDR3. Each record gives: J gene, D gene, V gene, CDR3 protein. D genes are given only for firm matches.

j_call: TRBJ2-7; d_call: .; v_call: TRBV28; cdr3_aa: ASRGYEQY
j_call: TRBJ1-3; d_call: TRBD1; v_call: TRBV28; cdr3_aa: ASKTGGSGNTIY
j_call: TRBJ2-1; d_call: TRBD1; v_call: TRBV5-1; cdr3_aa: ASSYVPGQGIGEQF
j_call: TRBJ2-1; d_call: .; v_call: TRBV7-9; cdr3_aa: ASSLVRGKDEQF
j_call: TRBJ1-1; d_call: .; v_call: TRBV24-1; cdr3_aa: ATSDPAGANTEAF
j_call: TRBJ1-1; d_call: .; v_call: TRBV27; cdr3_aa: ASSFSGNTEAF
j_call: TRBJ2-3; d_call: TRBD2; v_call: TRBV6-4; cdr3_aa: ASSEGTSVY
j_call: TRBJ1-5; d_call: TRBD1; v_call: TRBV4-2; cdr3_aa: ASSHFPGQTIQPQH
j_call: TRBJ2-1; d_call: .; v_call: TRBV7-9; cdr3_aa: ASRPTWGAVTAF
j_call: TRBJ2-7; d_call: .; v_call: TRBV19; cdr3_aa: ASGNTYEQY
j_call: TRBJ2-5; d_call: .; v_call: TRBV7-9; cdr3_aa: ASRPVETQY
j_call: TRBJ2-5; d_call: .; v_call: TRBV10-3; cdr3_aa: AISDLAAGDVTQY
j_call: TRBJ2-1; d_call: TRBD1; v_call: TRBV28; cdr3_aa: ASSYRDSKFNEQF
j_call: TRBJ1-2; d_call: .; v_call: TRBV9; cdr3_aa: ASSGPLGYT
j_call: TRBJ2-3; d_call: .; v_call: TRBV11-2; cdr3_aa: ASSLGGGSTDTQY
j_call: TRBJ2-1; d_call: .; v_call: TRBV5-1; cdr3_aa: ASRYYNEQF
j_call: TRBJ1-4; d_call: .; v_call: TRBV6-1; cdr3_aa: ASSESFGRVTNEKLF
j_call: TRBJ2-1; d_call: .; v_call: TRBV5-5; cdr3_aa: ASDLRTRNEQF
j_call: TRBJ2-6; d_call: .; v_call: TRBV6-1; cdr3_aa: ASSDFPGEGANVLT
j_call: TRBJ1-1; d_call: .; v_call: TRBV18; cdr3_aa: ASSPRQLPAF
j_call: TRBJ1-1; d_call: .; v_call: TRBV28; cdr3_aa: ASSYSSEAF
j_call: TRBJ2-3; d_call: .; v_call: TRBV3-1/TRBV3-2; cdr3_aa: ASSQVASLAQY
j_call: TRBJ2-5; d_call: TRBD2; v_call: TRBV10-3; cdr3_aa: AIRPTSGGIRETQY
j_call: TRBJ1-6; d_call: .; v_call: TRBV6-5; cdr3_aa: ASSYKQFNSPLH
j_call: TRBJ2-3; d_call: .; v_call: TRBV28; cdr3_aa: ASSFPGFSTDTQY
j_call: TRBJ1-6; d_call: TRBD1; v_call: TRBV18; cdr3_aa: ASWTGNNSPLH
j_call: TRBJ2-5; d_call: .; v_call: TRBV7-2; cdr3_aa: ASSLLVIETQY
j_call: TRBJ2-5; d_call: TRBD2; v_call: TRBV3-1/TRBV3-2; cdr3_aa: ASSRLFGGSQETQY
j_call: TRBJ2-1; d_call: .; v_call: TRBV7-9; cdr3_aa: ASSFSAGVAYNEQF
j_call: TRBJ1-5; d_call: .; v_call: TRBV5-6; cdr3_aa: ASSLSAGGKNQPQH
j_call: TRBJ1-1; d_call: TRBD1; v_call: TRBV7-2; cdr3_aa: ASSFRDRATEAF
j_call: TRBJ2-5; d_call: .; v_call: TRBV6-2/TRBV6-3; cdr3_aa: ASSYGETQY
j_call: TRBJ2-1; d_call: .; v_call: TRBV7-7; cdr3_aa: ASSPNLGQGVNEQF
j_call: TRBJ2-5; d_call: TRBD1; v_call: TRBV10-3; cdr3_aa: ATLGGRETQY
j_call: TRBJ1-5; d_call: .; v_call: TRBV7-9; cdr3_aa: ASSVTAQPQH
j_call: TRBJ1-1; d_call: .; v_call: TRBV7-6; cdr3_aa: ASRGRAEAF
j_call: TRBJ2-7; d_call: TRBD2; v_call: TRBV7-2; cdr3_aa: ASSLNPTSGYEQY
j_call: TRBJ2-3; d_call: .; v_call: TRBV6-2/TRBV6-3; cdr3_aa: ASTPRDTDTQY
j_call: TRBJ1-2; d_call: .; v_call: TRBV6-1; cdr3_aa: ASSEKPEGVGYGYT
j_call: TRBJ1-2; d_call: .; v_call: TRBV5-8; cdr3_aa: ASSYGNLGYT
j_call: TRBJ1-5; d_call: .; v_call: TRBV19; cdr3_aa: ASSIEGAANQPQH
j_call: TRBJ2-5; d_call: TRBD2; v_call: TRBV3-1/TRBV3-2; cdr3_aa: ASSQVASGEETQY
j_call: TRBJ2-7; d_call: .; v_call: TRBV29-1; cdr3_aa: SVPVGGEQY
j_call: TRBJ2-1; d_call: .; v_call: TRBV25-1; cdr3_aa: ASSENVGEQF
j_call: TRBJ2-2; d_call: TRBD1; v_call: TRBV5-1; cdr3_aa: ASSSGGYTGELF
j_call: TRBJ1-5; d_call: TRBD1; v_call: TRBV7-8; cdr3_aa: ASSLGQGANQPQH
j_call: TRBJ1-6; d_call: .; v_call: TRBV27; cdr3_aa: ASSLLSLGGAPNSPLH
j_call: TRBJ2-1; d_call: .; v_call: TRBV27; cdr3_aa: ASSVSTSSYNEQF
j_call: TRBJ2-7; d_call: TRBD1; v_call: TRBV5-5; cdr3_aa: ASSFRDRAYEQY
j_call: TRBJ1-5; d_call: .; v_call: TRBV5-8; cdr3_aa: ASSLLGKYQPQH
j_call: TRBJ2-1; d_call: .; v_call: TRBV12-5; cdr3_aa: ASGLGNRGGYNEQF
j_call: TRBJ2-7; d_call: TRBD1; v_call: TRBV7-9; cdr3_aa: ASSPQGQASYEQY
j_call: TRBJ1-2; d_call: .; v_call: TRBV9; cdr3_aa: ASSAGIGYGYT
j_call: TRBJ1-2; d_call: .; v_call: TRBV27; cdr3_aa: ASSSLAGTGYGYT